This T cell receptor beta chain was recorded in a study of blood T cell repertoires in COVID-19. Study details: The samples span acute and convalescent COVID-19 from the United States, Italy and Spain. PBMCs, B-cell-depleted T cells, or T cells provided the cDNA or gDNA that made up the material.

Per germline, CDR1 LGHDT and CDR2 YNNKEL (reference sequence). This CDR3 spans 14 amino acids. Unmatched junction bases numbered 5, after V lost 3 bases and J lost 3 bases. Authors' data handling: Reference gene primer amplification gave nucleated cell count estimates. Method: immunoSEQ multiplex PCR; TCRdb's copy keeps in-frame clones and lacks some. The D gene and trimming were derived from the DNA, and the V and J assignments and clone size from that table. The sample has around 140,000 clones, more than 65% seen once. The chain couples TRBV3-1 (or the pseudogene TRBV3-2) to TRBJ2-7; TRBD1 matches 7 bases. The TCR sequence derives from a man aged 55 to 69 with active or convalescent COVID-19. Source material: peripheral blood. The CDR3 spells CASSHGDSNYEQYV. The CDR3 region has the DNA TGTGCCAGCAGCCACGGGGACAGCAACTACGAGCAGTACGTC.